The 24 T cell receptor beta chains below all came from one sample that was sequenced in a study of response to subunit inactivated influenza vaccine. From the RT-PCR reads, TCRdb called clonotypes with MiXCR, one entry per CDR3 protein. The data hold a few hundred thousand distinct CDR3 sequences, with around 11% observed a single time. The same sample was also studied in work on T cells expressing NK-cell markers. That paper notes: A 5'RACE template switching approach incorporating UMIs was used to make TCR beta cDNA.

The sequenced sample was PBMCs from blood, obtained on the day of vaccination. These receptors were collected from a middle-aged man who received an inactivated influenza vaccine.

The rearrangement uses TRBV10-2 and TRBJ2-3, with TRBD2 identical over 9 bases. Germline values: CDR1 WSHSY, CDR2 SAAADI. V was pared by 0 bases and J by 3 bases, with 10 bases of the junction left unmatched. This CDR3 contains 18 residues. The CDR3 spells CASSESGLAGLWTDTQYF. The CDR3 bases are TGCGCCAGCAGTGAGTCTGGGCTAGCGGGACTGTGGACAGATACGCAGTATTTT.

This clonotype was seen many times. This chain links TRBV6-5 with TRBJ1-2; D is unclear. The CDR3 length is 12 residues. Germline CDR1 is MNHEY and CDR2 is SVGAGI. The germline V and J ends were trimmed by 0 bases and 7 bases, with 6 bases remaining between them. The CDR3, as DNA: TGTGCCAGCAGTTACTCGAACAGTGGCTACACCTTC. Translated: CASSYSNSGYTF.

V is TRBV2 and J is TRBJ2-3; 8 bases are a match to TRBD1. V dropped 3 bases and J dropped 5; count of bases not matched to a gene: 7. CDR3 size: 15 residues. The V gene's germline CDR1 is SNHLY and CDR2 FYNNEI. CDR3 amino acids: CASSEAGTGGDTQYF. DNA for the CDR3: TGTGCCAGCAGTGAGGCCGGGACAGGTGGAGATACGCAGTATTTT.

J is TRBJ2-3 and V is TRBV29-1; tentatively, D is TRBD1 (6 bases). Germline V lookup: CDR1 SQVTM, CDR2 ANQGSEA. The CDR3 is 13 residues long. V lost 3 bases and J lost 6, with 13 bases in between. This CDR3 reads CSVEGALDDTQYF. The CDR3 DNA is TGCAGCGTTGAGGGGGCCCTAGACGATACGCAGTATTTT.

This clonotype appeared a few times. The rearrangement links TRBV4-3 to TRBJ2-3, with TRBD2 identical over 8 bases. Looked up from germline, CDR1 is LGHNA and CDR2 is YSLEER. The CDR3 length is 17 residues. Trimming removed 0 bases from V and 0 bases from J; junction bases left unmatched: 5. CDR3: CASSQDTGGASTDTQYF. The CDR3 nucleotides read TGCGCCAGCAGCCAAGATACGGGGGGGGCTAGCACAGATACGCAGTATTTT.

J is TRBJ2-2 and V is TRBV9; possibly TRBD2 for D (6 bases). The CDR3 has 17 amino acids. Per germline, CDR1 SGDLS and CDR2 YYNGEE. V lost 0 bases, J lost 0 bases, and 12 bases lay in between. Here the CDR3 reads CASSVGPSVANTGELFF. The CDR3 DNA follows: TGTGCCAGCAGCGTAGGGCCTAGCGTCGCGAACACCGGGGAGCTGTTTTTT.

Only a few counts were recorded for this clonotype. V gene TRBV4-2 combines with J gene TRBJ2-7, with a tentative D call TRBD1 (6 bases). V gave up 3 bases and J gave up 2 bases, with 14 bases separating them. This CDR3 spans 15 amino acids. Per the germline V gene, CDR1 is LGHNA and CDR2 is YNFKEQ. Here the CDR3 reads CASSQRTEVTYEQYF. The CDR3 nucleotides are TGTGCCAGCAGCCAGAGGACAGAGGTTACCTACGAGCAGTACTTC.

V is TRBV14 and J is TRBJ2-7; D unresolved. CDR1 is SGHDN, CDR2 FVKESK, per germline. The CDR3 has 15 residues. The germline V and J ends were trimmed by 1 base and 3 bases, with 13 bases remaining between them. The CDR3 nucleotides read TGTGCCAGCAGCCAAGGCTTCGGCCGAGACTACGAGCAGTACTTC. Its protein is CASSQGFGRDYEQYF.

The table lists this clonotype with many counts. This chain links TRBV7-2 with TRBJ2-7; TRBD2 matches at 7 bases. The J segment lost 2 bases and the V segment lost 3 bases, leaving 4 bases of the junction unmatched. Germline-derived CDR1 and CDR2 are SGHTA and FQGNSA. The CDR3 extends over 14 amino acids. CDR3 in DNA: TGTGCCAGCAGCTTCGGGACTACGACCTACGAGCAGTACTTC. Encoded protein: CASSFGTTTYEQYF.

This chain links TRBV20-1 with TRBJ2-7, with a tentative D call TRBD2 (5 bases). Trimming removed 3 bases from V and 2 bases from J, with 11 bases in between. This CDR3 is built from 13 residues. Germline lookup yields CDR1 DFQATT and CDR2 SNEGSKA (reference sequence). The CDR3 nucleotides read TGCAGTGCTAGTCCCGACTACCCCTACGAGCAGTACTTC. It encodes CSASPDYPYEQYF.

V gene TRBV10-3 combines with J gene TRBJ2-5; the D gene is possibly TRBD2 (6 bases). CDR1 is ENHRY, CDR2 SYGVKD, per germline. The germline V and J ends were trimmed by 8 bases and 14 bases, with 18 bases remaining between them. This CDR3 comprises 11 residues. The CDR3 reads CAIGDGDFSYF. CDR3 nucleotides: TGTGCCATCGGGGACGGGGACTTCAGCTACTTC.

This clonotype came up many times. V gene TRBV4-2 combines with J gene TRBJ2-2, with D perhaps matching TRBD2 (7 bases). Trimming removed 1 base from V and 3 bases from J, with 12 bases in between. This CDR3 spans 16 amino acids. Germline-derived CDR1 and CDR2 are LGHNA and YNFKEQ. The CDR3 reads CASSQVQGGDTGELFF. CDR3 DNA sequence: TGTGCCAGCAGCCAAGTTCAAGGGGGGGACACCGGGGAGCTGTTTTTT.

Remarks on this clonotype: One end of the junction does not line up with germline, which may come from a read error. The rearrangement links TRBV5-6 to TRBJ2-5, with 8 nucleotides matching TRBD2. This CDR3 spans 13 amino acids. The germline CDR1 and CDR2 sequences are SGHDT and YYEEEE. The CDR3 region is CASSWTSSETQNF. CDR3 bases: TGTGCCAGCAGCTGGACTAGCAGTGAGACCCAGAACTTC.

The chain uses TRBV30 and TRBJ2-7, with D maybe TRBD2 (6 bases). Per germline, CDR1 GTSNPN and CDR2 SVGIG (reference sequence). The CDR3 runs 13 residues. V was cut by 2 bases and J by 6 bases, with 14 bases left in between. CDR3 amino acids: CAWSINVGGEQYF. Here the CDR3 DNA reads TGTGCCTGGAGTATAAACGTCGGGGGCGAGCAGTACTTC. The full variable domain, rest sourced from reference TRBV30 and TRBJ2-7, is SQTIHQWPATLVQPVGSPLSLECTVEGTSNPNLYWYRQAAGRGLQLLFYSVGIGQISSEVPQNLSASRPQDRQFILSSKKLLLSDSGFYLCAWSINVGGEQYFGPGTRLTVT.

The rearrangement links TRBV29-1 to TRBJ1-4; 8 nucleotides agree with TRBD1. The V gene's germline CDR1 is SQVTM and CDR2 ANQGSEA. CDR3 length equals 14 residues. The ends lost 3 bases at V and 7 bases at J; junction bases unmatched: 7. Here the CDR3 DNA reads TGCAGCGTTGATGCCGGGACAGGACGTGAAAAACTGTTTTTT. It is translated as CSVDAGTGREKLFF.

In its sample, this clonotype was seen a few times. This chain joins TRBV3-1 and TRBJ2-1; TRBD1 agrees at 11 bases. Germline loops: CDR1 LGHDT, CDR2 YNNKEL (reference sequence). CDR3 length: 17 amino acids. After removal of 0 bases from V and 6 bases from J, the junction contained 7 bases not matched to a gene. DNA for the CDR3: TGTGCCAGCAGCCAAGATGCGGGGGACAGGGGGGGCAATGAGCAGTTCTTC. Residues: CASSQDAGDRGGNEQFF.

This sequence joins TRBV10-3 and TRBJ2-1; unclear D gene. The CDR3 totals 13 residues. The germline V gene encodes CDR1 ENHRY and CDR2 SYGVKD. Trimming removed 6 bases at V and 0 bases at J, with 6 bases between. CDR3 region: CAIRPTSYNEQFF. The DNA of the CDR3 is TGTGCCATCAGACCAACCTCCTACAATGAGCAGTTCTTC.

The chain recombines TRBV5-6 with TRBJ2-3; D remains unclear. Germline V CDR1 and CDR2: SGHDT, YYEEEE. The CDR3 contains 13 residues. V lost 6 bases, J lost 4 bases, and 12 bases lay in between. The CDR3, as DNA: TGTGCCAGCACCTTTGGTGATCCAGATACGCAGTATTTT. Amino acid sequence: CASTFGDPDTQYF.

This clonotype has more than one count but fewer than ten. The chain combines TRBV5-6 with TRBJ2-7; TRBD1 aligns across 8 bases. Trimming took 2 bases from V and 7 from J; bases not matched to a gene: 8. Germline values: CDR1 SGHDT, CDR2 YYEEEE. The CDR3 loop spans 14 amino acids. For the CDR3, the DNA is TGTGCCAGCAGCTTTGGGACAGGCGAAAGGGAGCAGTACTTC. Protein: CASSFGTGEREQYF. The variable domain in full, completed from reference TRBV5-6 and TRBJ2-7, reads DAGVTQSPTHLIKTRGQQVTLRCSPKSGHDTVSWYQQALGQGPQFIFQYYEEEERQRGNFPDRFSGHQFPNYSSELNVNALLLGDSALYLCASSFGTGEREQYFGPGTRLTVT.

This clonotype was seen a few times. This chain connects TRBV7-3 to TRBJ2-3; D gene unclear. The germline gives CDR1 SGHTA, CDR2 FQGTGA. Trimming shortened V by 2 bases and J by 0 bases, and 12 bases separated the two germline ends. This CDR3 comprises 16 residues. This CDR3 is CASSLGALPSTDTQYF. Written as DNA, the CDR3 is TGTGCCAGCAGCTTAGGAGCCCTACCTAGCACAGATACGCAGTATTTT. Using reference TRBV7-3 and TRBJ2-3 for the parts outside the CDR3, the full variable domain is GAGVSQTPSNKVTEKGKYVELRCDPISGHTALYWYRQSLGQGPEFLIYFQGTGAADDSGLPNDRFFAVRPEGSVSTLKIQRTERGDSAVYLCASSLGALPSTDTQYFGPGTRLTVL.

This chain uses TRBV10-3 with TRBJ2-1; 10 nucleotides align to TRBD2. Germline V gene data show CDR1 as ENHRY and CDR2 as SYGVKD. Trimming removed 4 bases from V and 4 bases from J; junction bases left unmatched: 4. There are 15 residues in the CDR3. The DNA for the CDR3 is TGTGCCATCAGTGGGAGTAGCGGGGGGTACAATGAGCAGTTCTTC. Protein product: CAISGSSGGYNEQFF.

This clonotype was picked up many times. The chain links TRBV11-2 to TRBJ2-2, with D perhaps matching TRBD2 (5 bases). V dropped 4 bases and J dropped 7 bases, with 10 bases sitting between them. Germline V gives CDR1 SGHAT, CDR2 FQNNGV. The CDR3 consists of 13 residues. CDR3 bases: TGTGCCAGCAGCTCTAACCGGGGCGGGGAGCTGTTTTTT. Translated, it gives CASSSNRGGELFF.

About this clonotype: A read error may produce the germline difference seen at one junction end. The chain has TRBV27 and TRBJ1-4; tentatively, D is TRBD1 (5 bases). CDR1 is MNHEY, CDR2 SMNVEV, per germline (reference sequence). CDR3 length equals 9 residues. CDR3 bases: TGTGCCAGCAGCCAAAGACAGACTTTT. It specifies CASSQRQTF.

The chain joins TRBV3-1 to TRBJ2-5; D assignment may be TRBD1 or TRBD2 (6 bases each). The CDR3 is made up of 14 amino acids. Trimming cost V 4 bases and J 5 bases, with 14 bases left between them. Germline values: CDR1 LGHDT, CDR2 YNNKEL (reference sequence). The CDR3 DNA reads as TGTGCCAGCAGCCGAAGGGGGGCCCAGGAGACCCAGTACTTC. Its translation: CASSRRGAQETQYF.